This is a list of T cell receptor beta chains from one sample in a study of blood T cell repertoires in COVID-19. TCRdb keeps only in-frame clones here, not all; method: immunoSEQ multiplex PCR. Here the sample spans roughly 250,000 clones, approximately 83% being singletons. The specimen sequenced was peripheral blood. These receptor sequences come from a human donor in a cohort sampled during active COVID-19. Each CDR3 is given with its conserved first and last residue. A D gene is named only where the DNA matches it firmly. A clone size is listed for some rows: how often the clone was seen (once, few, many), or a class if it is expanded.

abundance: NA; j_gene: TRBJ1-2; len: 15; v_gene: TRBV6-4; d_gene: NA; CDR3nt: TGTGCCAGCAGCGAGTCACCTGACAGGCGCTATGGCTACACCTTC; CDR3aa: CASSESPDRRYGYTF
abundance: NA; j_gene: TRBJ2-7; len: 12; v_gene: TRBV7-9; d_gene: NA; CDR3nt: TGTGCCAGCAGCGATCGGGGTTCAGAGCAGTACTTC; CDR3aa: CASSDRGSEQYF
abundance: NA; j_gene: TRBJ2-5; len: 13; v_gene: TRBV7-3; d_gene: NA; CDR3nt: TGTGCCAGCAGCGGAGGGGTCGGGGAGACCCAGTACTTC; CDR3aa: CASSGGVGETQYF
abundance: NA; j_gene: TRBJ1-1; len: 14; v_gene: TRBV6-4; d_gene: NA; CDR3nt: TGTGCCAGCAGTGATCCCCTAAGGAGCACTGAAGCTTTCTTT; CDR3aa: CASSDPLRSTEAFF
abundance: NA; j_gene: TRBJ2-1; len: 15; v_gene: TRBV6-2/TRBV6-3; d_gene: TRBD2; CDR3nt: TGTGCCAGCAGTCCCGCCGGACTAGCGCGAAATGAGCAGTTCTTC; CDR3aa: CASSPAGLARNEQFF
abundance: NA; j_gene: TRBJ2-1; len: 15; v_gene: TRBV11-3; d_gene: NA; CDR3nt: TGTGCCAGCAGCTTACGGCAGGGCCCGGTCAATGAGCAGTTCTTC; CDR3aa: CASSLRQGPVNEQFF
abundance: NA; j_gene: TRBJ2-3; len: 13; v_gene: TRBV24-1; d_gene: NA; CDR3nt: TGTGCCACCAGTGTAGGGACACCAGATACGCAGTATTTT; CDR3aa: CATSVGTPDTQYF
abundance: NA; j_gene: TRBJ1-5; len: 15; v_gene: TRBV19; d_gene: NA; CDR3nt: TGTGCCAGTAGTGCGGGTCAGGTTCCCAATCAGCCCCAGCATTTT; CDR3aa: CASSAGQVPNQPQHF
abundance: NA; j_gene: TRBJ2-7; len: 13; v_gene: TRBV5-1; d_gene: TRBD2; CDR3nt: TGCGCCAGCAGCGGGACTAGCGGTTACGAGCAGTACTTC; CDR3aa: CASSGTSGYEQYF
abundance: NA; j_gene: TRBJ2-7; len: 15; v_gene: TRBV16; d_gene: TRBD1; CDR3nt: TGTGCCAGCAGCCGGTCCGGGACAGGGGGCAACGAGCAGTACTTC; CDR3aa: CASSRSGTGGNEQYF
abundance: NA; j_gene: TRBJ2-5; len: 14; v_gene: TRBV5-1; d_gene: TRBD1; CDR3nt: TGCGCCAGTAGACCGACAGGGGGTGTAGAGACCCAGTACTTC; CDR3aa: CASRPTGGVETQYF
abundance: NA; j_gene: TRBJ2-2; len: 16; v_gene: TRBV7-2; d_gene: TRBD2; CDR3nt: TGTGCCAGCATCGACGGGGGGGCAGCGAACACCGGGGAGCTGTTTTTT; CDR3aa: CASIDGGAANTGELFF
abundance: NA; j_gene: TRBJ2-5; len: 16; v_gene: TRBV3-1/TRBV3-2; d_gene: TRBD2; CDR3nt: TGTGCCAGCACCCCGGTGTCGGGGGGGCTCCAAGAGACCCAGTACTTC; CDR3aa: CASTPVSGGLQETQYF
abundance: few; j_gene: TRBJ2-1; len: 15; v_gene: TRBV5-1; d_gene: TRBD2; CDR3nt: TGCGCCAGCAGCTTAGGACTAGGAGGGGAAAATGAGCAGTTCTTC; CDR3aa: CASSLGLGGENEQFF
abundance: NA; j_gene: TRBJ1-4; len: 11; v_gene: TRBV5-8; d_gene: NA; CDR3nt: TGTGCCAGCAGGGCAAATGAAAAACTGTTTTTT; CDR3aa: CASRANEKLFF
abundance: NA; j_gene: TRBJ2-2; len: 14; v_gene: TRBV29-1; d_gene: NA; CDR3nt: TGCAGCTGTTTTTGGCGGGGGAACACCGGGGAGCTGTTTTTT; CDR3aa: CSCFWRGNTGELFF
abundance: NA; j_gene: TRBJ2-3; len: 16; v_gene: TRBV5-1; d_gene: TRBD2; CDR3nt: TGCGCCAGCAGCTTGAGTAGCGGGTATAGCACAGATACGCAGTATTTT; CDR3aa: CASSLSSGYSTDTQYF
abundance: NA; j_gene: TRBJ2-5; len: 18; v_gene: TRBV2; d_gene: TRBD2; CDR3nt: TGTGCCAGCAGCGCGACGCTAGCGGGGGCCACATCAGGAGAGACCCAGTACTTC; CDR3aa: CASSATLAGATSGETQYF
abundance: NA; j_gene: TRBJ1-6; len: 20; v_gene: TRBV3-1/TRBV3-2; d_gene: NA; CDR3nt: TGTGCCAGCAGCCAAGGGGGGGGGCATCCCGAGGCCCTTCGTAATTCACCCCTCCACTTT; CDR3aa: CASSQGGGHPEALRNSPLHF
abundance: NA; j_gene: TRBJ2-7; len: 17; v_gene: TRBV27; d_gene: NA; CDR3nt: TGTGCCAGCAGTTCGCCCACAGGGACCCCTTTATCCTACGAGCAGTACTTC; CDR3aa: CASSSPTGTPLSYEQYF
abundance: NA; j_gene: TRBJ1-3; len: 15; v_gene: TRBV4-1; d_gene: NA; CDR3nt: TGCGCCAGCAGCCAAAGGACAGACTCTGGAAACACCATATATTTT; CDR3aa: CASSQRTDSGNTIYF
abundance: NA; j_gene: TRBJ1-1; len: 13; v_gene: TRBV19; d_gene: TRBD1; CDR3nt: TGTGCCAGTAAAGGACAGGCGAACACTGAAGCTTTCTTT; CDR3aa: CASKGQANTEAFF
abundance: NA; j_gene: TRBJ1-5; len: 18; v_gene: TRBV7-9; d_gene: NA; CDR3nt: TGTGCCAGCAGCTTAGGGTTGGGGGGTTTAAGGAGCAATCAGCCCCAGCATTTT; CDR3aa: CASSLGLGGLRSNQPQHF
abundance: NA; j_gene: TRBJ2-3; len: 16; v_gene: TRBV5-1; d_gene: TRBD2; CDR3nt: TGCGCCAGCAGCAAAAGGACTAGCGGCGCCACAGATACGCAGTATTTT; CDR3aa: CASSKRTSGATDTQYF
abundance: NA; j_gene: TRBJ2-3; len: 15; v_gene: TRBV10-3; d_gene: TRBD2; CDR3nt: TGTGCCATCAGTGTGAAGCGGGAGGGCGCAGATACGCAGTATTTT; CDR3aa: CAISVKREGADTQYF
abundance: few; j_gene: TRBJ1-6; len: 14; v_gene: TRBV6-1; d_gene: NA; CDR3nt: TGTGCCAGCAGTGAAGGAACGACTTGGTCACCCCTCCACTTT; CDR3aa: CASSEGTTWSPLHF
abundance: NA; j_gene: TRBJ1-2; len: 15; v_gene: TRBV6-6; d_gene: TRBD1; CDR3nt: TGTGCCAGCAGGTCAGGACAGGGAAAGGGCTATGGCTACACCTTC; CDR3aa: CASRSGQGKGYGYTF
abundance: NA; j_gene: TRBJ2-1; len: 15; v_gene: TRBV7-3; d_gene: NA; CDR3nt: TGTGCCAGCAGCTTGGGGAGGACACCCTACAATGAGCAGTTCTTC; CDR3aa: CASSLGRTPYNEQFF
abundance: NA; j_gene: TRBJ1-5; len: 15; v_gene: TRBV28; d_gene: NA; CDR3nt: TGTGCCAGCAGTTTGGGGCAGCGGGGGAATCAGCCCCAGCATTTT; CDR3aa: CASSLGQRGNQPQHF
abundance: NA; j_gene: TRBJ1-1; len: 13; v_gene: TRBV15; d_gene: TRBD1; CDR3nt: TGTGCCACCAGCAGAGACCTACAGGGGACAGCTTTCTTT; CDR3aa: CATSRDLQGTAFF
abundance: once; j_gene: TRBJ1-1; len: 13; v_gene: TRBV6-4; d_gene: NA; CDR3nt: TGTGCCAGCAGTGTAGGGCAGGGGCGTGAAGCTTTCTTT; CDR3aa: CASSVGQGREAFF
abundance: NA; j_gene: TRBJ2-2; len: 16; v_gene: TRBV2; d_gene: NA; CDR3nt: TGTGCCAGCACTCACGTCTGGGGCGGGAACACCGGGGAGCTGTTTTTT; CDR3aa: CASTHVWGGNTGELFF
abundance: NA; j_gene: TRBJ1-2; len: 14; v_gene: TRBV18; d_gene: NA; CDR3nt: TGTGCCAGCTCACCAGGGGCCCAGAACTATGGCTACACCTTC; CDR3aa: CASSPGAQNYGYTF
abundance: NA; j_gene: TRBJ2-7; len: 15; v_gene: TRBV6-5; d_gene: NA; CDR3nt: TGTGCCAGCAGTTACGATGCAGGGGTAACCTACGAGCAGTACTTC; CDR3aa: CASSYDAGVTYEQYF
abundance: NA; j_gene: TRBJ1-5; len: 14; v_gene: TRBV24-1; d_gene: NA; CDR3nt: TGTGCCACCAGTGGTGGCAGGCCCGATCAGCCCCAGCATTTT; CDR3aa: CATSGGRPDQPQHF
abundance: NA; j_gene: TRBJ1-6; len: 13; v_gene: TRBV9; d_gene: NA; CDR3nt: TGTGCCAGCAGCGTAGCTCAGGATTCACCCCTCCACTTT; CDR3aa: CASSVAQDSPLHF
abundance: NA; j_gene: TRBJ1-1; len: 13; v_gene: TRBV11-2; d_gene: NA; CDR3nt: TGTGCCAGCAGCTTTCCGGGAGTTACTGAAGCTTTCTTT; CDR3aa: CASSFPGVTEAFF
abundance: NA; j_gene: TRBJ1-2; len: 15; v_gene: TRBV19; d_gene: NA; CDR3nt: TGTGCCAGTAGTTCTAGCCCGATTCCGCGATATGGCTACACCTTC; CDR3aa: CASSSSPIPRYGYTF
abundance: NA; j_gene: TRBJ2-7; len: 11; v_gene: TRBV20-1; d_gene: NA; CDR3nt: TGCAGTGCTACTGACACCTACGAGCAGTACTTC; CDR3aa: CSATDTYEQYF
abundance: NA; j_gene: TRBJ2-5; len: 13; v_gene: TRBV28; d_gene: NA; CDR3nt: TGTGCCAGCAGTTCGTCTAGAGGGGAGACCCAGTACTTC; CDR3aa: CASSSSRGETQYF
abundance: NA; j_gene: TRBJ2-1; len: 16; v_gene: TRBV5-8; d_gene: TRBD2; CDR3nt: TGTGCCAGCAGGCCGCCAGCGGGAGGCGATAACAATGAGCAGTTCTTC; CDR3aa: CASRPPAGGDNNEQFF
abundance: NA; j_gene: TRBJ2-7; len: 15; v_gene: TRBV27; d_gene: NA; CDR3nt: TGTGCCAGCAGTTCCCTCCTAACAGGTCTCTACGAGCAGTACTTC; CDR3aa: CASSSLLTGLYEQYF
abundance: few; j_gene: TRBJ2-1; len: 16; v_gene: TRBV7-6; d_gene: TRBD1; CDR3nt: TGTGCCAGCAGCTTAGTAGGGGGCGGGCCAGTGAATGAGCAGTTCTTC; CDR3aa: CASSLVGGGPVNEQFF
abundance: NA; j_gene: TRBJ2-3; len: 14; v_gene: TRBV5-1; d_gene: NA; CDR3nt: TGCGCCAGCAGCTATGGACAGAGCACAGATACGCAGTATTTT; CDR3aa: CASSYGQSTDTQYF
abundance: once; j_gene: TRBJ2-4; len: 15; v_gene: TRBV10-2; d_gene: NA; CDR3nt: TGCGCCAGCAGTATCGGAGTTGGAGGCAAAAACATTCAGTACTTC; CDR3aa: CASSIGVGGKNIQYF
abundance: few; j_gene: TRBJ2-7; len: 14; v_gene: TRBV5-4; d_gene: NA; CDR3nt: TGTGCCAGCAGCGGAACCGGGGGGCAAAACGAGCAGTACTTC; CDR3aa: CASSGTGGQNEQYF
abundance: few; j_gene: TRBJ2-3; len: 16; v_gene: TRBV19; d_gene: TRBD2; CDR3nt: TGTGCCAGTAGTCCCGGACTAGCGTTAAGCACAGATACGCAGTATTTT; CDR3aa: CASSPGLALSTDTQYF